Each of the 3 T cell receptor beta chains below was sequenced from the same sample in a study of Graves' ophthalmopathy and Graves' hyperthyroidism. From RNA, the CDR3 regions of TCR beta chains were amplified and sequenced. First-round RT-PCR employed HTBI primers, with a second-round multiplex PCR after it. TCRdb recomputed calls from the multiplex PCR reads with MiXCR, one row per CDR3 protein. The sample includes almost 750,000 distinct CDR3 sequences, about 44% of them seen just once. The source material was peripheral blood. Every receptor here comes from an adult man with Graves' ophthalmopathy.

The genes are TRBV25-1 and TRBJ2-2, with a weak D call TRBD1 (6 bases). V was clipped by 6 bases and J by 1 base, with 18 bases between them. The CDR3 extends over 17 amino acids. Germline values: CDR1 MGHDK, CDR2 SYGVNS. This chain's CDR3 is CASSLSTRTENTGELFF. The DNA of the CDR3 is TGTGCCAGCAGCTTATCTACGCGGACAGAGAACACCGGGGAGCTGTTTTTT. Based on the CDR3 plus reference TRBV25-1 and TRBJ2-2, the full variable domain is EADIYQTPRYLVIGTGKKITLECSQTMGHDKMYWYQQDPGMELHLIHYSYGVNSTEKGDLSSESTVSRIRTEHFPLTLESARPSHTSQYLCASSLSTRTENTGELFFGEGSRLTVL.

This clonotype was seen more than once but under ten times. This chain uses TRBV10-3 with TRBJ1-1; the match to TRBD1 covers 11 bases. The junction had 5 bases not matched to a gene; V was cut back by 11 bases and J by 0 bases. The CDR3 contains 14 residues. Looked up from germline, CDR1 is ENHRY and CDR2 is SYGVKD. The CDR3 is CAGDRGKMNTEAFF. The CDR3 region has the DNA TGTGCCGGGGACAGGGGGAAGATGAACACTGAAGCTTTCTTT.

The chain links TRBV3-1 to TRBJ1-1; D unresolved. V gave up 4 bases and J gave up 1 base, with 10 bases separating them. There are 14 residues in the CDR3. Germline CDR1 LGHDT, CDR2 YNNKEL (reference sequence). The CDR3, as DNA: TGTGCCAGCAGCCCACCGGGCCCGAACACTGAAGCTTTCTTT. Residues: CASSPPGPNTEAFF.